This T cell receptor beta chain was found in a study of T cell repertoires in cytomegalovirus infection. TCRdb re-called the reads through MiXCR, storing one row per CDR3 protein. Among approximately 100,000 distinct CDR3 sequences listed, around a quarter were seen once. This clonotype was counted between two and nine times. V was cut by 0 bases and J by 5 bases, with 11 bases left in between. Germline loops: CDR1 LGHNA, CDR2 YSLEER. This CDR3 is built from 14 residues. The chain couples TRBV4-3 to TRBJ2-7; possible D gene TRBD1, 5 bases. The sample consisted of CD8+ T cells from PBMCs. The receptor comes from a human donor in good health (CMV status not recorded). Some clones in this sample may be carry-over from other donors' samples. In DNA form, the CDR3 reads TGCGCCAGCAGCCAAGAACGGCAGGGAAACGAGCAGTACTTC. Its protein product is CASSQERQGNEQYF.